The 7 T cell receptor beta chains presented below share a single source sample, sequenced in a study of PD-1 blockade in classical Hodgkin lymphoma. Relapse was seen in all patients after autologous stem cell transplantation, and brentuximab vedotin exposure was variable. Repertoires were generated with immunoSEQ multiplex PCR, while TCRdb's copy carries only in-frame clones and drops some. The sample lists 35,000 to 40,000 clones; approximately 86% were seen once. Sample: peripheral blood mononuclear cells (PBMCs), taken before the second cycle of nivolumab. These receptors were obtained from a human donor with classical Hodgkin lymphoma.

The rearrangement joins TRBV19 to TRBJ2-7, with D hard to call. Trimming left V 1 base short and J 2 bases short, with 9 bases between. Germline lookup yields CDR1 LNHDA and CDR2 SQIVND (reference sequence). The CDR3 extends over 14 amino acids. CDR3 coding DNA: TGTGCCAGTAGTATAGGACCGCTACCCTACGAGCAGTACTTC. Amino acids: CASSIGPLPYEQYF.

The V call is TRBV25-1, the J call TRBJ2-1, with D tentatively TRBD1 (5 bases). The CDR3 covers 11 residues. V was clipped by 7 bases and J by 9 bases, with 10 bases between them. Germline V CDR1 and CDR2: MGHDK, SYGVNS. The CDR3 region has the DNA TGTGCCAGCAAAAGGGGTACTGAGCAGTTCTTC. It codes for CASKRGTEQFF.

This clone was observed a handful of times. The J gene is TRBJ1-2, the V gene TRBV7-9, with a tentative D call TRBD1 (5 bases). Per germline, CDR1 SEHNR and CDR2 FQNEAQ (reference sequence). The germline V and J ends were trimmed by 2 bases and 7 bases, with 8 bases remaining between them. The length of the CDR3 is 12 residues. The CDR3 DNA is TGTGCCAGCAGCTTATCAGGGTTTGGCTACACCTTC. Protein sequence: CASSLSGFGYTF.

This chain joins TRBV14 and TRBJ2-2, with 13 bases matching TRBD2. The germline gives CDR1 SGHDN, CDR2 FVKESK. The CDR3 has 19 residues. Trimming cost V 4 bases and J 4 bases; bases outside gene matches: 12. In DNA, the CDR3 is TGTGCCAGCAGCCCTCGAGGGGCACTAGCGGGAGGGCTCACCGGGGAGCTGTTTTTT. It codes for CASSPRGALAGGLTGELFF.

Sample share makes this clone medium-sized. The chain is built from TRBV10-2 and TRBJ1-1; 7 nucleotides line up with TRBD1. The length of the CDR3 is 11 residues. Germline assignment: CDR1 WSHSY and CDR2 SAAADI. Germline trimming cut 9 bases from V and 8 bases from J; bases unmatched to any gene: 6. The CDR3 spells CASQGGTEAFF. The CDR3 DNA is TGCGCCAGTCAGGGGGGAACCGAAGCTTTCTTT.

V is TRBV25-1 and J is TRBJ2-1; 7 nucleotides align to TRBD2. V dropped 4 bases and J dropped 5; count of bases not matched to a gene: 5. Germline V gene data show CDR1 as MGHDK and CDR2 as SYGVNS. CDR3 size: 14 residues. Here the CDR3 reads CASSGSSGNNEQFF. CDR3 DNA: TGTGCCAGCAGTGGTTCTAGCGGAAACAATGAGCAGTTCTTC. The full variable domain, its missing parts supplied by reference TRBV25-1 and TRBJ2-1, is EADIYQTPRYLVIGTGKKITLECSQTMGHDKMYWYQQDPGMELHLIHYSYGVNSTEKGDLSSESTVSRIRTEHFPLTLESARPSHTSQYLCASSGSSGNNEQFFGPGTRLTVL.

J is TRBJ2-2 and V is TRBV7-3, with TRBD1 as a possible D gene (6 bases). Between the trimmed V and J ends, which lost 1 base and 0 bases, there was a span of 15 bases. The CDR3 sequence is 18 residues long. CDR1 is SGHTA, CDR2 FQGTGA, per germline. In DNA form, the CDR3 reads TGTGCCAGCAGCTTAATGGGTGGAGGACAGACGAACACCGGGGAGCTGTTTTTT. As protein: CASSLMGGGQTNTGELFF.